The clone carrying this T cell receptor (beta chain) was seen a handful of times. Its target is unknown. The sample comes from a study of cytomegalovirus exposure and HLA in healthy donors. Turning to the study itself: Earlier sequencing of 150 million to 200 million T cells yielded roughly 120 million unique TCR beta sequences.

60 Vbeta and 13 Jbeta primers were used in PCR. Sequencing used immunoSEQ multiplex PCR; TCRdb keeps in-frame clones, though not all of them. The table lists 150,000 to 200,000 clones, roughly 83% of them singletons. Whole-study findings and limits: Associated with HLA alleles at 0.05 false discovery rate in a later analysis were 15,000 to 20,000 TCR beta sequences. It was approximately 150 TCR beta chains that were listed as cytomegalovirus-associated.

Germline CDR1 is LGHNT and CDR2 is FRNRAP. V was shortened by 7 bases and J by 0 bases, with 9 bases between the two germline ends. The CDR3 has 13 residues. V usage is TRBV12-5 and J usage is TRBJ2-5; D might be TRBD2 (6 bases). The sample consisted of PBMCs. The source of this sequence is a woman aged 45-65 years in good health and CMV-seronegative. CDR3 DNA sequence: TGTGCTAGTGTCGGCGGGGACCAAGAGACCCAGTACTTC. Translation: CASVGGDQETQYF.